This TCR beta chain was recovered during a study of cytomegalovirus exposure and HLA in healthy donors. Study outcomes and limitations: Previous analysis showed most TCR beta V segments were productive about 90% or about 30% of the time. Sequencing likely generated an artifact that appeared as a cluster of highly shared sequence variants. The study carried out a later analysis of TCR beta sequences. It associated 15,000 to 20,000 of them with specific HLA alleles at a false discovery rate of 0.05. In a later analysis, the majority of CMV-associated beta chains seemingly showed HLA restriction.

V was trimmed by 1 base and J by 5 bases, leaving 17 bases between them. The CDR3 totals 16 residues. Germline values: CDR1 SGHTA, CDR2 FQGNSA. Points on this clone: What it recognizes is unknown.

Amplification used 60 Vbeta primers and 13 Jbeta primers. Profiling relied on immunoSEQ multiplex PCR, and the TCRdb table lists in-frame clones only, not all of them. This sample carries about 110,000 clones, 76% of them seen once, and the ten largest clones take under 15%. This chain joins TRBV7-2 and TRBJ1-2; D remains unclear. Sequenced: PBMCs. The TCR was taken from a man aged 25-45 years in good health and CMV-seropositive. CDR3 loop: CASSLVRPPSLYGYTF. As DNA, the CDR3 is TGTGCCAGCAGCTTAGTCAGGCCCCCTTCCCTGTATGGCTACACCTTC.